This note documents a single T cell receptor (beta chain) sequence. Its target is unknown. The data stem from a study of cytomegalovirus exposure and HLA in healthy donors. After removal of 5 bases from V and 8 bases from J, the junction contained 7 bases not matched to a gene. The CDR3 sequence is 15 residues long. Germline V lookup: CDR1 MNHEY, CDR2 SVGAGI. Study-level results: A later analysis found most CMV-associated TCR beta chains apparently HLA-restricted.

Primers: 60 Vbeta forward and 13 Jbeta reverse. Produced via immunoSEQ multiplex PCR; TCRdb's table is partial and in-frame only. The table shows 150,000 to 200,000 clones, with more than 75% occurring only once. The V gene is TRBV6-5, the J gene TRBJ1-6; TRBD1 matches 9 bases. The TCR originated in a girl younger than two in good health and CMV-seronegative. The sequenced sample was PBMCs. CDR3 in amino acids: CASSPLTGGDSPLHF. As DNA, the CDR3 is TGTGCCAGCAGTCCGCTAACAGGGGGCGATTCACCCCTCCACTTT.